This T cell receptor (beta chain) was documented in a study of T cell responses to AZD1222 COVID-19 vaccine (dated by TCRdb to about 2021). General notes on the study: AZD1222 recipients with second doses at about 4 weeks or about 12 weeks were pooled, because spike-specific TCR depth and breadth did not differ between schedules. TCR sequencing covered some 250 trial participants: 200 to 220 given two doses of AZD1222 and around 25 given two doses of MenACWY control vaccine. Trial participants were enrolled by age into subgroups of 18-55, 56-69 and 70-plus years, and approximately 150, 30 and 60 TCR-sequenced participants, respectively, were included in these subgroups.

This clone was recorded at least ten times. This clone's antigen is unknown. No base-level quality is on record; no much larger clone is a single base apart. Interpreted using the paper, the time point label stands for: baseline before first vaccination. Vaccinee samples came from UK trials COV001 and COV002, including a single-blind randomized controlled phase 2/3 trial of AZD1222 (ChAdOx1 nCoV-19) in healthy adults. For TCRbeta chain sequencing, PBMC samples from trial participants were taken at day 0 and at day 28 after the second dose. The investigation overall reported the following: The whole spike protein was spanned by vaccine-associated CD4 TCRs, and dominant responses were seen in regions 160-218 and 743-854. In the small 56-69-year group, the increase in depth fell short of significance, most likely because of low power. Nearly half of unique spike-specific TCRs reportedly recognized epitopes outside regions mutated in the B.1.351 and B.1.1.7 variants. Because no day 14 peak-response samples were available, the repertoires could be characterized only after the peak T cell response. Participants were mostly white British and included more females than males, and it was suggested by the authors that clonal diversity may have been underestimated. Conclusions about previously exposed vaccinees were limited because only six AZD1222 recipients were SARS-CoV-2 seropositive at baseline. After two AZD1222 doses, spike-specific TCR breadth and depth were significantly higher than at day 0 and than in MenACWY recipients.

The CDR3 regions of human TCRbeta chains were analyzed by immunosequencing. Turning to the authors' computational methods: Repertoire TCRs were matched against a reference library of SARS-CoV-2-specific TCRs generated with the MIRA antigen-specificity platform. Breadth meant the fraction of unique TCRs that were SARS-CoV-2-associated, whereas depth meant the fraction of total T cells that were SARS-CoV-2-associated. Using the MIRA data, each spike-specific TCR was assigned both to the spike region to which the TCR was reactive and to a CD4 or CD8 class. Log10-transformed breadth and depth values were compared by one-way ANOVA with Sidak's multiple comparisons tests. TCRdb stores this immuneACCESS table with in-frame sequences only. Part of the clones is absent; in the studies checked, under half of the shortfall reflects unresolved V genes, and no reason is known for the rest. The V and J calls and clone size were taken over from that table, and D and trimming were inferred from the DNA. This sample has tens of thousands of clones in its table, and more than 80% of those were observed once. The ten largest clones represent 52% of the sample.

The sample was peripheral blood, taken on day 0 of AZD1222 vaccination. The sequence was collected from an adult in good health.

The DNA sequence reads TGTGCCAGCAGTTTAGTACAGGGGAGTGTTTCCTATAATTCACCCCTCCACTTT. Its protein is CASSLVQGSVSYNSPLHF. The chain is made from TRBV27 and TRBJ1-6; TRBD1 aligns with 7 central bases. The junction shows trimming of 2 bases on V and 1 base on J, and the gene matches do not reach 8 bases of it. Per the germline V gene (reference sequence), MNHEY is the CDR1 and SMNVEV is the CDR2. There are 18 amino acids in the CDR3, from cysteine to phenylalanine inclusive. Left in the record is the CDR3 DNA by itself, 54 bases read in frame from the first base.